The 20 T cell receptor beta chains below were found in one sample sequenced in a study of blood T cell repertoires in COVID-19. Measured with immunoSEQ multiplex PCR; TCRdb has only the in-frame clones, and not every one. The table records 150,000 to 200,000 clones, about 85% of them present only once. The sequencing input was peripheral blood. These receptors came from a man aged 70-80 years with active or convalescent COVID-19.

CDR3 nucleotide sequence: TGTGCCAGCAGCTTAGCGCAGGGGGGTAATGAAAAACTGTTTTTT. Translation: CASSLAQGGNEKLFF. The chain couples TRBV7-6 to TRBJ1-4, with 7 bases matching TRBD1. In germline, CDR1 is SGHVS, CDR2 FNYEAQ. Trimming at V came to 0 bases and at J to 4 bases, leaving 2 bases not matched to a gene. This CDR3 is 15 amino acids long.

This rearrangement joins TRBV19 to TRBJ1-4; weak D call: TRBD1 (6 bases). Trimming left V 6 bases short and J 4 bases short, with 15 bases between. Germline V CDR1 and CDR2: LNHDA, SQIVND (reference sequence). The CDR3 is 15 amino acids. Here the CDR3 reads CASSPYNRVNEKLFF. As DNA, the CDR3 is TGTGCCAGTAGCCCTTATAACAGGGTTAATGAAAAACTGTTTTTT.

The gene calls are TRBV29-1 and TRBJ2-3, with TRBD1 identical over 10 bases. This CDR3 spans 14 amino acids. The V gene end was trimmed by 4 bases and the J gene end by 2 bases; junction bases not matched to a gene: 3. Germline V lookup: CDR1 SQVTM, CDR2 ANQGSEA. The CDR3 nucleotides are TGCAGCGTTGTGGACAGGGGGACCACAGATACGCAGTATTTT. Translating gives CSVVDRGTTDTQYF.

This clone appeared once. The rearrangement uses TRBV10-3 and TRBJ2-3, with TRBD2 identical over 7 bases. The CDR3 is 14 amino acids. V lost 8 bases, J lost 6 bases, and 11 bases stayed unmatched. Germline V CDR1 and CDR2: ENHRY, SYGVKD. This chain's CDR3 is CAIGSAGEWDTQYF. CDR3 DNA sequence: TGTGCCATCGGATCTGCGGGAGAGTGGGATACGCAGTATTTT.

This chain links TRBV5-4 with TRBJ1-1; D might be TRBD1 (5 bases). CDR1 and CDR2 from the germline V gene are SGHNT and YYREEE (reference sequence). The CDR3 contains 13 residues. Trimming cost V 1 base and J 4 bases, with 8 bases left between them. The CDR3 DNA sequence: TGTGCCAGCAGCTTGCAAGGGGCCACTGAAGCTTTCTTT. Protein product: CASSLQGATEAFF.

This chain joins TRBV18 and TRBJ2-7; D is perhaps TRBD2 (6 bases). The ends were cut back, 2 bases at V and 6 bases at J, with 14 bases in the middle. Germline V lookup: CDR1 KGHSH, CDR2 LQKENI. The CDR3 length is 14 residues. The CDR3 here is CASSPGDSSLEQYF. DNA for the CDR3: TGTGCCAGCTCACCAGGGGACTCATCCCTCGAGCAGTACTTC.

The rearrangement links TRBV19 to TRBJ1-2; D ambiguous. Deletions cut 0 bases from V and 8 bases from J, with 13 bases between. This CDR3 spans 14 amino acids. Germline V gene data show CDR1 as LNHDA and CDR2 as SQIVND (reference sequence). The CDR3 DNA reads TGTGCCAGTAGTATAGATCGTGGAGGCGAGGGCTACACCTTC. Translation: CASSIDRGGEGYTF.

The chain combines TRBV2 with TRBJ2-3; TRBD2 matches 9 bases. Trimming took 1 base from V and 10 from J; bases not matched to a gene: 3. Per the germline V gene, CDR1 is SNHLY and CDR2 is FYNNEI. CDR3 size: 13 residues. CDR3 bases: TGTGCCAGCAGTGAAGTTGGCGGGGGGGCGCAGTATTTT. It translates to CASSEVGGGAQYF.

This chain joins TRBV5-5 and TRBJ1-5; D remains ambiguous. The CDR3 loop spans 16 amino acids. The V gene lost 4 bases and the J gene lost 0 bases, with 14 bases spanning the gap. CDR1 is SGHKS, CDR2 YYEKEE, per germline (reference sequence). In nucleotides, the CDR3 is TGTGCCAGCAGCCCAATCCCCACTGATAGCAATCAGCCCCAGCATTTT. As protein: CASSPIPTDSNQPQHF.

The chain is built from TRBV12-5 and TRBJ2-1; tentatively, D is TRBD1 (6 bases). Germline values: CDR1 LGHNT, CDR2 FRNRAP. V lost 4 bases, J lost 10 bases, and 8 bases lay in between. The CDR3 has 11 amino acids. CDR3 in amino acids: CASGSGHEQFF. For the CDR3, the DNA is TGTGCTAGTGGTTCGGGACACGAGCAGTTCTTC.

This chain connects TRBV10-1 to TRBJ1-5; 7 positions match TRBD1. Germline CDR1 and CDR2: WNHNN and SYGVQD (reference sequence). Losses at the gene ends were 6 bases for V and 3 bases for J; bases not matched to a gene: 17. The CDR3 is made up of 18 amino acids. The CDR3: CASSFDRDRGINNQPQHF. The CDR3 DNA sequence: TGCGCCAGCAGCTTTGACAGGGATCGGGGCATTAACAATCAGCCCCAGCATTTT.

This clone appeared a single time. The chain couples TRBV19 to TRBJ2-5, with 10 nucleotides matching TRBD2. This CDR3 has 15 residues. The trim removed 5 bases at V and 7 bases at J, leaving 10 bases unmatched. The germline V gene has CDR1 LNHDA and CDR2 SQIVND (reference sequence). The CDR3 protein is CASSSSGSYGGTQYF. Here the CDR3 DNA reads TGTGCCAGTAGTTCTAGCGGGAGTTACGGAGGGACCCAGTACTTC.

This rearrangement joins TRBV28 to TRBJ2-2, with TRBD1 identical over 8 bases. The CDR3 runs to 17 residues. Germline V CDR1 and CDR2: MDHEN, SYDVKM. With 7 bases clipped from V and 2 bases from J, the junction kept 12 bases outside the gene matches. The CDR3 loop reads CASTDYSGTGNTGELFF. The CDR3 DNA is TGTGCCAGCACCGATTATTCCGGGACAGGTAACACCGGGGAGCTGTTTTTT.

V is TRBV10-3 and J is TRBJ1-1; the D is unclear. With 3 bases removed from V and 5 bases from J, the gap between germline ends came to 13 bases. Per the germline V gene, CDR1 is ENHRY and CDR2 is SYGVKD. The CDR3 runs 14 residues. CDR3 nucleotide sequence: TGTGCCATCAGTGAAGGCCCCAAGGAGACTGAAGCTTTCTTT. This gives the protein CAISEGPKETEAFF.

The V gene is TRBV18, the J gene TRBJ1-2; 7 positions match TRBD1. The germline V gene has CDR1 KGHSH and CDR2 LQKENI. V lost 3 bases, J lost 2 bases, and 6 bases stayed unmatched. The CDR3 is 15 residues long. The CDR3 loop is CASSPGGQSNYGYTF. DNA for the CDR3: TGTGCCAGCTCACCGGGGGGACAGTCAAACTATGGCTACACCTTC.

The chain is built from TRBV11-2 and TRBJ2-5; TRBD1 matches 7 bases. V shed 5 bases, J shed 3 bases, and the junction held 6 bases outside the gene matches. CDR1 SGHAT and CDR2 FQNNGV come from the germline V gene. The CDR3 runs to 14 residues. The CDR3 protein is CASSAIGQEETQYF. In DNA form, the CDR3 reads TGTGCCAGCAGCGCAATCGGACAGGAAGAGACCCAGTACTTC. The variable domain in full, completed from reference TRBV11-2 and TRBJ2-5, reads EAGVAQSPRYKIIEKRQSVAFWCNPISGHATLYWYQQILGQGPKLLIQFQNNGVVDDSQLPKDRFSAERLKGVDSTLKIQPAKLEDSAVYLCASSAIGQEETQYFGPGTRLLVL.

This chain connects TRBV11-2 to TRBJ2-7, with 7 bases lining up with TRBD1. The CDR3 has 15 amino acids. Germline V gene data show CDR1 as SGHAT and CDR2 as FQNNGV. Trimming took 5 bases from V and 2 from J; bases not matched to a gene: 9. The DNA for the CDR3 is TGTGCCAGCAGCCCTAGCCCCCAGGGGGCCTACGAGCAGTACTTC. Residues: CASSPSPQGAYEQYF.

This chain connects TRBV5-4 to TRBJ2-7; 8 nucleotides match TRBD1. Germline-derived CDR1 and CDR2 are SGHNT and YYREEE (reference sequence). V shed 3 bases and J 2 bases; nucleotides not matched to a gene: 7. This CDR3 spans 15 amino acids. CDR3 coding DNA: TGTGCCAGCAGCTCCCTACAGGGGGACCCCTACGAGCAGTACTTC. Its protein product is CASSSLQGDPYEQYF.

The CDR3 coding sequence is TGTGCCATCAGTGAGTCGTCATTTTCCTACAATGAGCAGTTCTTC. It translates to CAISESSFSYNEQFF. The chain is built from TRBV10-3 and TRBJ2-1, with no clear D. The CDR3 contains 15 residues. Germline V gives CDR1 ENHRY, CDR2 SYGVKD. V was trimmed by 0 bases and J by 1 base, leaving 7 bases between them.

The chain recombines TRBV28 with TRBJ2-7; weak D call: TRBD1 (5 bases). The CDR3 length is 13 residues. V was shortened by 5 bases and J by 2 bases, with 10 bases between the two germline ends. CDR1 MDHEN and CDR2 SYDVKM come from the germline V gene. The CDR3 spells CASSLTVPYEQYF. DNA of the CDR3: TGTGCCAGCAGTCTGACAGTACCCTACGAGCAGTACTTC. Using reference TRBV28 and TRBJ2-7 for the parts outside the CDR3, the full variable domain is DVKVTQSSRYLVKRTGEKVFLECVQDMDHENMFWYRQDPGLGLRLIYFSYDVKMKEKGDIPEGYSVSREKKERFSLILESASTNQTSMYLCASSLTVPYEQYFGPGTRLTVT.